This is a list of T cell receptor beta chains from one sample in a study of blood T cell repertoires in COVID-19. The data were produced by immunoSEQ multiplex PCR, yet TCRdb's version contains in-frame clones alone and is incomplete. Here the sample spans some 300,000 clones, more than 80% being singletons. Sequencing was carried out using peripheral blood. Every receptor here comes from a woman in her forties or fifties with COVID-19, enrolled during active disease. The CDR3 runs from the conserved cysteine through the conserved F or W. D genes are given only for firm matches. Clone size is stated in some rows and not others, as once, few, many or a class when expanded.

v_call,j_call,d_call,clone_size,cdr3_nt,cdr3_aa
TRBV3-1/TRBV3-2,TRBJ1-6,NA,NA,TGTGCCAGCAGCCAGCCGGGGGGGGAAAATCCCCTCCACTTT,CASSQPGGENPLHF
TRBV6-6,TRBJ1-5,NA,NA,TGTGCCAGCATTAGACAGAGCAATCAGCCCCAGCATTTT,CASIRQSNQPQHF
TRBV7-2,TRBJ2-3,NA,NA,TGTGCCAGCAGCTTAGCGGAGACTAGAAGCTCAGATACGCAGTATTTT,CASSLAETRSSDTQYF
TRBV30,TRBJ2-3,TRBD2,NA,TGTGCCTGGACCGCTTTGACTAGCGGGTACACAGATACGCAGTATTTT,CAWTALTSGYTDTQYF
TRBV7-9,TRBJ2-7,TRBD1,NA,TGTGCCAGCAGCATAACAAAGTCGACAGGGGGATCCTACGAGCAGTACTTC,CASSITKSTGGSYEQYF
TRBV9,TRBJ1-1,NA,NA,TGTGCCAGCAGCGTAGGAACAGGGCACACTGAAGCTTTCTTT,CASSVGTGHTEAFF
TRBV7-9,TRBJ2-3,NA,NA,TGTGCCAGCAGCCCCCGGGACAGGGTGTCTAGCGGGGAAAGGCAGTATTTT,CASSPRDRVSSGERQYF
TRBV19,TRBJ1-2,TRBD1,once,TGTGCCAGTAGTAGAGGGACAGGCCATGACTACACCTTC,CASSRGTGHDYTF
TRBV6-6,TRBJ1-2,TRBD1,NA,TGTGCCAGCAGTAAACAGGGGATCGATGGCTACACCTTC,CASSKQGIDGYTF
TRBV27,TRBJ2-1,TRBD2,NA,TGTGCCAGCAGTTTGGCGGGAGCCGGGTACAATGAGCAGTTCTTC,CASSLAGAGYNEQFF
TRBV5-6,TRBJ1-1,NA,NA,TGTGCCAGCAGCTCGGTGACAGTGTATGAAGCTTTCTTT,CASSSVTVYEAFF
TRBV4-1,TRBJ2-3,NA,NA,TGCGCCAGCAGCCAATTTCCTAGCACAGATACGCAGTATTTT,CASSQFPSTDTQYF
TRBV5-4,TRBJ2-1,TRBD1,NA,TGTGCCAGCAGCTTGGGACAGGGGTCCTACAATGAGCAGTTCTTC,CASSLGQGSYNEQFF
TRBV7-9,TRBJ1-3,NA,NA,TGTGCCAGCAGACGCGGGGCACAACCTGGAAACACCATATATTTT,CASRRGAQPGNTIYF
TRBV6-1,TRBJ1-6,NA,NA,TGTGCCAGCAGTGAAACCTCGATCCGGAGCCTAAGGAATTCACCCCTCCACTTT,CASSETSIRSLRNSPLHF
TRBV27,TRBJ1-1,NA,few,TGTGCCAGCAGTTTAAGAGGTGGCACTGAAGCTTTCTTT,CASSLRGGTEAFF
TRBV3-1/TRBV3-2,TRBJ1-1,NA,NA,TGTGCCAGCAGCCAAGGTCTTCGGGGGACTGAAGCTTTCTTT,CASSQGLRGTEAFF
TRBV7-9,TRBJ2-1,TRBD2,NA,TGTGCCAGCAGCTTATACGCCGGGACTAGCACCTACAATGAGCAGTTCTTC,CASSLYAGTSTYNEQFF
TRBV9,TRBJ1-3,NA,NA,TGTGCCAGCAGCGTATACGCCAGCTCTGGAAACACCATATATTTT,CASSVYASSGNTIYF
TRBV5-1,TRBJ2-2,TRBD2,NA,TGCGCCAGCAGCCCCATAGCGGGAGGGGCCACCGGGGAGCTGTTTTTT,CASSPIAGGATGELFF
TRBV5-4,TRBJ2-7,NA,once,TGTGCCAGCAGCCGGGATACCTACGAGCAGTACTTC,CASSRDTYEQYF
TRBV7-9,TRBJ2-7,TRBD2,NA,TGTGCCAGCAGTACTAGCGGTAGCTCCTACGAGCAGTACTTC,CASSTSGSSYEQYF
TRBV19,TRBJ1-1,TRBD1,NA,TGTGCCAGTAGTATAGGTAGGACAGGGTTACTCACTGAAGCTTTCTTT,CASSIGRTGLLTEAFF
TRBV5-1,TRBJ2-7,NA,NA,TGCGCCAGCAGCTTGGGGCCGGGTAGGTACGAGCAGTACTTC,CASSLGPGRYEQYF